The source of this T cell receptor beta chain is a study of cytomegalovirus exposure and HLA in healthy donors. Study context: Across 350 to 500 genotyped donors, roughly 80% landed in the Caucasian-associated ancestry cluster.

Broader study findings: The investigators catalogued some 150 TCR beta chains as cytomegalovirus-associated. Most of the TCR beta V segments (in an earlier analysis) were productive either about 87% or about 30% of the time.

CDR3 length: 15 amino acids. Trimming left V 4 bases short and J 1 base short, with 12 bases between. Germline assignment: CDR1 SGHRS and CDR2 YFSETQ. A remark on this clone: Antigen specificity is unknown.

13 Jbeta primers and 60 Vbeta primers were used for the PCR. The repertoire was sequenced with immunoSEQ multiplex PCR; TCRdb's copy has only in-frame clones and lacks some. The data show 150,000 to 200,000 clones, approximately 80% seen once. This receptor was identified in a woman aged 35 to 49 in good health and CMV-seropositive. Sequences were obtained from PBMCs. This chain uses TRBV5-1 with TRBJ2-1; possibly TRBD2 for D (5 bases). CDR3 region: CASSQEGLSYNEQFF. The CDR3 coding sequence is TGCGCCAGCAGCCAAGAGGGTCTATCCTACAATGAGCAGTTCTTC.